The clone carrying this T cell receptor (beta chain) was counted a few times. The target antigen is unknown. This entry comes from a study of T cell responses to AZD1222 COVID-19 vaccine. Overall study findings and caveats: Researchers took repertoire samples only after the peak T cell response had come.

Sequencing used immunoSEQ multiplex PCR; TCRdb keeps in-frame clones, though not all of them. The sample lists just under 55,000 clones; 70% to 90% were seen once. Trimming stripped 1 base from V and 7 bases from J, with 15 bases between. Looked up from germline, CDR1 is SGHRS and CDR2 is YFSETQ. This CDR3 has 15 amino acids. This receptor was taken from an adult in good health. The rearrangement uses TRBV5-1 and TRBJ1-5; the D is unclear. This material consisted of peripheral blood, taken on day 0 of AZD1222 vaccination. The CDR3 sequence: CASSLIGSPGQPQHF. The DNA for the CDR3 is TGCGCCAGCAGCTTGATCGGCTCCCCCGGGCAGCCCCAGCATTTT.